This T cell receptor beta chain was obtained from a study of cytomegalovirus exposure and HLA in healthy donors (dated by TCRdb to between 2016 and 2019). General notes on the study: According to an earlier analysis of 587 of the donors, some 180 million T cells yielded some 120 million unique TCR beta sequences and around 300 Gb of sequence data. The genetic ancestry cluster associated with self-reported Caucasian donors included roughly 84% of the approximately 430 genotyped donors. An earlier analysis of several hundred of the donors used high-throughput TCR beta sequencing to judge whether each TCR beta V gene segment behaved as functional or pseudogenic. The study was designed to test whether signatures of past pathogen exposure could be identified by cataloging public T cell receptors. Donor age, sex, ethnicity and CMV serostatus were compiled alongside the repertoire data. The study profiled the T cell repertoires of under 700 subjects by immunosequencing and related them to cytomegalovirus serostatus. Across approximately 420 genotyped donors of the cohort, an average of approximately 240,000 unique TCR beta nucleotide sequences per donor were sequenced, and around 20% of those sequences were non-productive. Rather than drawing on any new phenotypic data, the later analysis identified candidate immune exposures from TCR beta sequences and the way those sequences occurred across donors. An early release covering about 600 HLA-typed donors comprised 300 to 350 gigabases of sequencing data and roughly 85 million unique TCR sequences. Both class I and class II loci were covered by HLA typing, at four-digit resolution. Because of strong linkage in the cohort, four or five DR-DQ haplotypes were treated as single units for association and clustering. Every discovery cohort repertoire had been produced on one sequencing platform. The number of typed donors differed by locus: roughly 629-630 for A, B, C, DRB1 and DQB1; 500 to 550 for DQA1; some 610 for DPA1; and approximately 450 for DPB1. To study patterns of TCR occurrence, a later analysis re-analyzed previously published TCR beta repertoires from 666 donors and added high-resolution HLA genotyping. Along with the roughly 670-subject first cohort, a separate validation cohort of over a hundred different subjects was used. High-throughput TCR immunosequencing, statistical association of individual TCRs with disease status, and machine learning were combined to predict cytomegalovirus infection status. In a later genetic analysis, genome-wide SNP genotypes for about 65% of the roughly 700 donors were used, and that subset was treated as a discovery cohort.

In total, fewer than 750 healthy bone marrow donors made up the cohort. At the time of sampling, all cohort members were nominally healthy, though unrecorded immune exposures were likely present. The donor tested CMV seropositive and was one of the 289 seropositive cohort members. A peripheral blood sample was provided by each donor, and peripheral blood mononuclear cells were used for TCR beta sequencing. The Qiagen DNeasy Blood Extraction Kit was used to extract genomic DNA from the blood cell samples. The germline V gene supplies CDR1 MNHNS and CDR2 SASEGT. Its CDR3 holds 14 amino acids, cysteine through phenylalanine. Just CDR3 DNA is preserved here, 42 bases in frame from base 1. Cut back by 6 bases and 7 bases, the V and J ends lie 19 bases apart. Comments on this clone: What antigen it recognizes has not been identified. No clone much larger than this one lies a single base away; base qualities are absent.

What the study reported, not specific to this receptor: A later analysis found that most CMV-associated TCR beta chains appeared HLA-restricted, with HLA associations seemingly driven largely by CMV exposure. The earlier analysis of fewer than 750 of the donors excluded some 15 rarely observed V segments, including chromosome 9 orphons, because counts were too low. Because HLA typing was missing for some donors at each locus, association tests included only the typed subset. Compared with the approximately 700-donor mean, donors in an Asian-associated ancestry cluster had fewer N-insertions in productive TCRs, according to a later genetic analysis. When HLA alleles, especially DR and DQ, strongly co-occurred, attributing TCR associations to individual alleles was difficult. Only TCR beta chains were sequenced in this cohort, and the absence of alpha or paired-chain data limited detectable features. It was suggested by the authors that the approach could potentially be generalized to other disease states and immunological phenotypes. In a later analysis, 16,951 TCR beta sequences were associated with specific HLA alleles at a false discovery rate of 0.05. A later analysis found that HLA-associated TCR beta chains were more clonally expanded and had lower generation probabilities than equally common non-associated chains. In a later analysis, TCR association rates were found to vary across HLA loci, with the most associated TCRs seen for DRB1 alleles and the fewest for HLA-C alleles. An earlier analysis of some 560 of the donors showed that most TCR beta V segments appeared in productive rearrangements either about 87% or about 30% of the time, which broadly matched IMGT annotations. Correlated functional status among segregating V segments might reflect linkage disequilibrium, but an unknown experimental factor could not be ruled out. A few of the identified cytomegalovirus-associated TCR beta chains were confirmed in vitro to be specific for cytomegalovirus antigens. Some IMGT-functional V segments, including TRBV6-2 and TRBV6-3, could not be told apart with the 87-base-pair reads, so those segments were excluded. The study gave a list of roughly 150 TCR beta chains associated with cytomegalovirus. For the cohort, immune exposure information was limited to CMV serostatus. Presence/absence analyses assumed roughly uniform sequencing depth across donors, an assumption that may not hold. In a later genetic analysis, a missense DCLRE1C variant was associated with V-gene and J-gene trimming of TCR beta chains, and the association was replicated in an independent cohort. Most TCR sequences were observed very rarely across donors, whereas some public TCRs were present in many individuals. Cytomegalovirus status was reported to be diagnosed by the classifier with high specificity and sensitivity in both the original and validation cohorts. A cluster of highly shared sequence variants was judged likely to represent a technical artifact of the sequencing pipeline. A further reported finding was that TCR beta sequences accurately predicted the HLA-A and HLA-B alleles for most subjects in the first cohort. Several of the top co-occurrence clusters appeared to be linked to parvovirus B19, influenza, CMV and Epstein-Barr virus, according to a later analysis.

The library relied on the immunoSEQ multiplex PCR assay. For the multiplex PCR, a mixture combining 60 forward primers for TCR Vbeta segments and 13 reverse primers for TCR Jbeta segments was used. A multiplex PCR assay on genomic DNA amplified the CDR3 region of rearranged TCR beta genes. The Illumina HiSeq System was used to sequence the amplified TCR beta libraries as 87-base-pair reads. The study's processing was this. A later analysis counted some 80 million unique TCR beta chains across the roughly 700 repertoires, and 10 million to 12 million of these chains were shared by at least two donors. To remove PCR and sequencing errors, raw reads were error-corrected and collapsed into unique sequences using a nearest-neighbor algorithm that merged closely related sequences. V, D and J gene segments were assigned by aligning CDR3 sequences to IMGT reference sequences. Each retained sequence needed at least a six-nucleotide match to both a V gene segment and a J gene segment. A rearrangement counted as productive if the CDR3 had no stop codons and remained in frame with V and J, and every other rearrangement counted as non-productive. Following IMGT convention, CDR3 was defined as the stretch from the second conserved V-encoded cysteine up to the conserved J-encoded phenylalanine. The earlier analysis of 550 to 650 of the donors excluded any sequence lacking an unambiguous match to a single V gene segment. In an earlier analysis of some 590 of the donors, a V segment was called functional when productive rearrangements were above 56.7%, and segregating when the standard deviation between donors exceeded 5%. To diagnose cytomegalovirus status from the catalog of TCR beta chain sequences, a statistical classification framework was built. A later analysis assigned V and J genes by comparing TCR nucleotide sequences with IMGT/GENE-DB human TR gene sequences. The TCRdist pipeline was used in a later analysis to assign CDR3 sequences and most-parsimonious VDJ recombination scenarios. In a later analysis, every TCR beta chain was defined by the combination of its CDR3 amino acid sequence and its V-gene family, and reads without a unique V-gene family were dropped. To address suspected cross-contamination and a sequencing artifact, a later analysis removed a few hundred highly shared, low-generation-probability nucleotide sequences. In a later analysis, a clonal expansion index was calculated for each public chain from normalized within-repertoire ranks of inferred template counts. In a later analysis, generation probabilities were computed with a VDJ recombination model fitted to out-of-frame rearrangements, and the resulting probabilities were checked against IGoR. A later analysis scored TCR-TCR, TCR-HLA and TCR-CMV co-occurrence with hypergeometric tests, applying a repertoire-size bias correction to TCR pairs. To estimate false discovery rates, a later analysis permuted the HLA or CMV assignments 20 times. A later analysis grouped co-occurring TCRs with DBSCAN, adding TCRdist sequence similarity when clustering within HLA-allele-positive subsets. Repertoires with fewer than 30,000 or more than 120,000 public chains, plus five repertoires with anomalous nucleotide sharing, were excluded from co-occurrence clustering. As stored in TCRdb, this immuneACCESS dataset retains in-frame rearrangements with V and J assigned. A fraction of the clones does not appear; measured against another copy, unresolved V genes explain less than half of the discrepancy, and the remainder lacks a known reason. D and trimming come from the DNA, and the V and J calls and clone size come from that table. Across this sample there are 100,000 to 150,000 clones, with 80% to 85% seen only once. The ten largest clonotypes hold 8.1% of the sample.

The sample taken for sequencing was PBMCs. This chain joins TRBV6-1 to TRBJ2-7, with a tentative D gene TRBD1 over 7 matching bases. The TCR sequence derives from a woman between 50 and 59 years old in good health and CMV-seropositive. The DNA reads TGTGCCAGCAGCCCCGAGGGGGCGGGGAGGGAGCAGTACTTC. Protein translation: CASSPEGAGREQYF.